This T cell receptor beta chain was profiled in a study of T cells in localized non-small cell lung cancer. V was shortened by 3 bases and J by 0 bases, with 8 bases between the two germline ends. The CDR3 covers 14 residues. Germline CDR1 is KGHSH and CDR2 is LQKENI. In the case of this clone: Its specificity is unknown.

General study findings and limits: Longer overall survival associated with higher blood T cell density; shorter survival with higher adjacent-lung clonality.

Repertoires were generated with immunoSEQ multiplex PCR, while TCRdb's copy carries only in-frame clones and drops some. The sample consists of 45,000 or so clones, around nine tenths of them appearing once. V gene TRBV18 combines with J gene TRBJ1-1, with D unresolved. The source is a woman aged 35-70 years with stage II lung adenocarcinoma. This sample comprised PBMCs, obtained before any cancer treatment. CDR3 protein: CASSPQSVNTEAFF. The CDR3 DNA sequence: TGTGCCAGCTCACCTCAGTCCGTGAACACTGAAGCTTTCTTT.